This entry lists 6 T cell receptor beta chains sequenced from one sample in a study of T-cell reconstitution after alpha-beta-depleted transplantation in children. This sample's TCRbeta library carried unique molecular identifier barcodes. TCRdb re-derived calls from the PCR reads in MiXCR, one entry per CDR3 protein. The sample lists 500,000 or so distinct CDR3 sequences; around a third were seen once. Sample: PBMCs from the stem cell graft donor, taken from the stem cell graft. These receptors were collected from a human donor who donated a stem cell graft to a child with aplastic anemia.

The chain couples TRBV14 to TRBJ2-1; 13 bases are a match to TRBD2. The CDR3 extends over 16 amino acids. In germline, CDR1 is SGHDN, CDR2 FVKESK. V gave up 4 bases and J gave up 7 bases; unmatched junction bases: 7. The CDR3 DNA follows: TGTGCCAGCAGCCCTCGGACTAGCGGGAGTTTAAATGAGCAGTTCTTC. This sequence encodes CASSPRTSGSLNEQFF.

This clonotype was counted a few times. The V call is TRBV12-3 or TRBV12-4, the J call TRBJ1-6; 7 bases fit TRBD1. V was clipped by 1 base and J by 7 bases; unmatched bases: 1. The length of the CDR3 is 14 residues. The CDR3, as DNA: TGTGCCAGCAGTTTAGAGGGACAGAATTCACCCCTCCACTTT. It yields the protein CASSLEGQNSPLHF.

The chain has TRBV29-1 and TRBJ2-7; 7 bases are shared with TRBD1. CDR1 SQVTM and CDR2 ANQGSEA come from the germline V gene. V gave up 5 bases and J gave up 0 bases; unmatched junction bases: 7. The CDR3 runs 14 residues. The CDR3 DNA reads TGCAGCGTTCTGGGGGCAGGGGGCTCCTACGAGCAGTACTTC. Translating it yields CSVLGAGGSYEQYF.

This clonotype was detected a few times. V and J are TRBV12-3 or TRBV12-4 and TRBJ2-7; 7 bases agree with TRBD1. J gave up 4 bases and V 3 bases, and 6 bases lay outside the gene matches. This CDR3 comprises 14 residues. CDR3 sequence: CASSLAGGNYEQYF. The CDR3 DNA is TGTGCCAGCAGTTTGGCAGGGGGTAATTACGAGCAGTACTTC.

This chain connects TRBV5-1 to TRBJ2-3; the D call may be TRBD1 or TRBD2 (5 bases each). Germline V gene data show CDR1 as SGHRS and CDR2 as YFSETQ. V lost 4 bases and J lost 2, with 17 bases in between. The CDR3 sequence is 16 residues long. The DNA for the CDR3 is TGCGCCAGCAGCCTGGGGGTATTGGGAGACACAGATACGCAGTATTTT. Amino acid sequence: CASSLGVLGDTDTQYF.

V usage is TRBV4-2 and J usage is TRBJ2-5, with 9 bases fitting TRBD1. Trimming took 4 bases from V and 5 from J; bases not matched to a gene: 20. This CDR3 comprises 19 residues. Per the germline V gene, CDR1 is LGHNA and CDR2 is YNFKEQ. The CDR3 region has the DNA TGTGCCAGCAGCCCTAGATCCGGGACAGGGAGACCCCTGGGGGAGACCCAGTACTTC. Protein sequence: CASSPRSGTGRPLGETQYF.